A single sample is the source of the 14 T cell receptor beta chains below, sequenced in a study of blood T cell repertoires in COVID-19. Some clones are missing from TCRdb's copy, which holds only in-frame ones; the method was immunoSEQ multiplex PCR. The table lists about 370,000 clones, 85% to 90% of them singletons. Sequenced: PBMCs or T cells enriched from blood (not recorded which). These receptors all stem from a man aged 18 to 30 who had recovered from COVID-19.

This clone was counted a few times. V gene TRBV25-1 combines with J gene TRBJ1-1; D unclear. The V gene lost 3 bases and the J gene lost 3 bases, with 8 bases spanning the gap. This CDR3 comprises 13 residues. Germline V lookup: CDR1 MGHDK, CDR2 SYGVNS. CDR3 sequence (DNA): TGTGCCAGCAGTGATCGACTATACACTGAAGCTTTCTTT. Translating gives CASSDRLYTEAFF.

The J gene is TRBJ1-2, the V gene TRBV5-1, with TRBD1 identical over 9 bases. The germline V gene has CDR1 SGHRS and CDR2 YFSETQ. Germline trimming cut 4 bases from V and 5 bases from J; bases unmatched to any gene: 9. The CDR3 has 15 residues. The CDR3 sequence is CASSDVDRGNYGYTF. In nucleotides, the CDR3 is TGCGCCAGCAGCGACGTGGACAGGGGCAATTATGGCTACACCTTC.

The rearrangement links TRBV15 to TRBJ1-4; TRBD1 matches 9 bases. This CDR3 has 16 residues. In germline, CDR1 is LNHNV, CDR2 YYDKDF (reference sequence). Trimming removed 3 bases from V and 6 bases from J; junction bases left unmatched: 8. The CDR3 coding sequence is TGTGCCACCAGCAGCCGAAGGGGACAGGGATATGAAAAACTGTTTTTT. As protein: CATSSRRGQGYEKLFF.

The V call is TRBV27, the J call TRBJ1-4; no definite D call. V gave up 0 bases and J gave up 7 bases, with 9 bases separating them. Germline CDR1 MNHEY, CDR2 SMNVEV (reference sequence). CDR3 length: 14 residues. The CDR3 spells CASSLSTAGEKLFF. The CDR3 bases are TGTGCCAGCAGTTTATCAACGGCGGGTGAAAAACTGTTTTTT.

The chain uses TRBV9 and TRBJ1-3; TRBD1 agrees at 7 bases. CDR3 length equals 17 residues. The V and J ends lost 3 bases and 1 base, in that order; junction bases with no gene match: 10. The germline CDR1 and CDR2 sequences are SGDLS and YYNGEE. The CDR3 sequence: CASSAGGTAESGNTIYF. The CDR3 DNA follows: TGTGCCAGCAGCGCCGGTGGGACAGCCGAATCTGGAAACACCATATATTTT.

This chain uses TRBV12-3 or TRBV12-4 with TRBJ2-4; no reliable D call. V dropped 2 bases and J dropped 8 bases, with 10 bases sitting between them. This CDR3 has 13 amino acids. CDR3 nucleotide sequence: TGTGCCAGCAGTTTATTGGGCGCAGACATTCAGTACTTC. This translates into CASSLLGADIQYF.

V is TRBV9 and J is TRBJ2-7, with a weak D call TRBD1 (6 bases). The germline V and J ends were trimmed by 0 bases and 4 bases, with 14 bases remaining between them. CDR3 length: 15 amino acids. From germline, CDR1 is SGDLS and CDR2 YYNGEE. CDR3 nucleotides: TGTGCCAGCAGCGTAGAGGCAGGGGTAGTTTACGAGCAGTACTTC. Its translation is CASSVEAGVVYEQYF.

The CDR3, as DNA: TGTGCCAGCAGTGCTTTTTCTGCGGGAGCTGAACAGTACTTC. It specifies CASSAFSAGAEQYF. J is TRBJ2-7 and V is TRBV6-4, with 7 bases fitting TRBD2. After removal of 4 bases from V and 10 bases from J, the junction contained 13 bases not matched to a gene. Germline V CDR1 and CDR2: MRHNA, SNTAGT. The CDR3 has 14 amino acids.

The chain employs TRBV6-2 or TRBV6-3 and TRBJ2-7; possible D gene TRBD1, 6 bases. Trimming pared 2 bases from V and 5 bases from J, leaving 13 bases between. Germline assignment: CDR1 MNHEY and CDR2 SVGEGT. CDR3 length equals 14 residues. The CDR3 reads CASSYLGQINEQYF. CDR3 sequence (DNA): TGTGCCAGCAGTTACCTTGGACAGATCAACGAGCAGTACTTC.

V is TRBV6-2 or TRBV6-3 and J is TRBJ2-7; D is undetermined. CDR1 is MNHEY and CDR2 is SVGEGT in the germline V gene. The germline V and J ends were trimmed by 0 bases and 2 bases, with 14 bases remaining between them. The CDR3 has 16 residues. Here the CDR3 DNA reads TGTGCCAGCAGTTACTCGATGGCACTACCCACCTACGAGCAGTACTTC. It codes for CASSYSMALPTYEQYF.

This clone was found a few times. This sequence joins TRBV4-1 and TRBJ1-1, with D maybe TRBD1 (6 bases). The germline V gene has CDR1 MGHRA and CDR2 YSYEKL. V was cut by 2 bases and J by 1 base, with 11 bases left in between. This CDR3 comprises 15 residues. As DNA, the CDR3 is TGCGCCAGCAGCCAACCCAAGGACAGGAACACTGAAGCTTTCTTT. This sequence encodes CASSQPKDRNTEAFF.

The chain uses TRBV6-2 or TRBV6-3 and TRBJ1-5; TRBD1 aligns across 9 bases. Germline V gene sequence: CDR1 MNHEY, CDR2 SVGEGT. Trimming at V came to 0 bases and at J to 4 bases, leaving 4 bases not matched to a gene. The CDR3 covers 16 residues. The CDR3 loop is CASSYSGTGSNQPQHF. The DNA for the CDR3 is TGTGCCAGCAGTTACTCAGGGACAGGGAGTAATCAGCCCCAGCATTTT.

The chain links TRBV19 to TRBJ1-1; D possibly corresponds to TRBD1 (6 bases). With 3 bases removed from V and 1 base from J, the gap between germline ends came to 15 bases. The CDR3 sequence is 16 residues long. CDR1 is LNHDA, CDR2 SQIVND, per germline (reference sequence). The CDR3 coding sequence is TGTGCCAGTAGTATTCTCCAGGGGCAGGGGAACACTGAAGCTTTCTTT. Residues: CASSILQGQGNTEAFF.

The sample holds a few counts of this clone. V is TRBV6-2 or TRBV6-3 and J is TRBJ2-6; D is unclear. The CDR3 runs to 15 residues. Trimming shortened V by 5 bases and J by 0 bases, and 8 bases separated the two germline ends. Germline lookup yields CDR1 MNHEY and CDR2 SVGEGT. The CDR3 is CASSPRVSGANVLTF. The DNA of the CDR3 is TGTGCCAGCAGTCCGCGAGTCTCTGGGGCCAACGTCCTGACTTTC.